The next 27 T cell receptor beta chains were all read from a single sample in a study of cytomegalovirus exposure and HLA in healthy donors. The assay was immunoSEQ multiplex PCR, and TCRdb's table has in-frame clones only and misses some. Of 150,000 to 200,000 clones listed, about 89% are singletons. Material for sequencing was PBMCs. The receptors here all came from a young man in good health and CMV-seropositive.

The chain uses TRBV28 and TRBJ2-2; TRBD2 agrees at 7 bases. The CDR3 consists of 15 residues. Looked up from germline, CDR1 is MDHEN and CDR2 is SYDVKM. The junction had 6 bases not matched to a gene; V was cut back by 2 bases and J by 6 bases. CDR3 amino acids: CASSLPTSVAGELFF. Written as DNA, the CDR3 is TGTGCCAGCAGTTTACCTACTAGCGTGGCCGGGGAGCTGTTTTTT.

CDR3 in DNA: TGTGCCAGCTCACCAGGGACAGGGGAATACGAGCAGTACTTC. Translating gives CASSPGTGEYEQYF. The chain combines TRBV18 with TRBJ2-7, with 10 bases matching TRBD1. This CDR3 comprises 14 residues. Germline assignment: CDR1 KGHSH and CDR2 LQKENI. V trimming: 2 bases; J trimming: 4 bases; junction bases outside the gene matches: 2.

The V and J genes are TRBV12-5 and TRBJ2-3, with D tentatively TRBD1 (5 bases). Germline values: CDR1 LGHNT, CDR2 FRNRAP. Trimming stripped 2 bases from V and 1 base from J, with 16 bases between. The CDR3 has 17 residues. Here the CDR3 reads CASGLLSLRQRTDTQYF. The CDR3 bases are TGTGCTAGTGGTTTGCTCTCGTTAAGACAGCGCACAGATACGCAGTATTTT.

CDR3 region: CATSSGLTGGVHGYTF. CDR3 nucleotide sequence: TGTGCCACCAGCAGTGGACTTACAGGGGGCGTTCATGGCTACACCTTC. The V call is TRBV15, the J call TRBJ1-2; TRBD1 aligns across 9 bases. The CDR3 extends over 16 amino acids. Trimming cost V 3 bases and J 6 bases; bases outside gene matches: 11. Germline assignment: CDR1 LNHNV and CDR2 YYDKDF (reference sequence).

This clone was found once. The V and J genes are TRBV4-3 and TRBJ1-2, with 11 bases matching TRBD1. After removal of 3 bases from V and 8 bases from J, the junction contained 11 bases not matched to a gene. Germline CDR1 reads LGHNA; CDR2 reads YSLEER. The CDR3 totals 16 residues. This CDR3 is CASSHVAGQGGEGYTF. The CDR3 nucleotides are TGCGCCAGCAGCCACGTTGCGGGACAGGGGGGCGAAGGCTACACCTTC.

The V call is TRBV6-5, the J call TRBJ1-1; D call uncertain. Trimming took 4 bases from V and 1 from J, leaving 4 bases between them. Germline-derived CDR1 and CDR2 are MNHEY and SVGAGI. The CDR3 contains 12 residues. CDR3 residues: CASSSGNTEAFF. As DNA, the CDR3 is TGTGCCAGCAGTTCGGGGAACACTGAAGCTTTCTTT.

This clone was recorded only once. The CDR3 nucleotides are TGCGCCAGCAGCCCTCGAGATCAGGGTGAAAAACTGTTTTTT. Protein product: CASSPRDQGEKLFF. This sequence joins TRBV4-1 and TRBJ1-4; possible D gene TRBD1, 5 bases. Trimming removed 4 bases from V and 7 bases from J, with 13 bases in between. Germline V gene data show CDR1 as MGHRA and CDR2 as YSYEKL. This CDR3 comprises 14 residues.

The chain carries TRBV27 and TRBJ2-2; weak D call: TRBD2 (5 bases). Trimming removed 6 bases from V and 1 base from J, with 9 bases in between. The germline V gene encodes CDR1 MNHEY and CDR2 SMNVEV (reference sequence). CDR3 length equals 14 residues. This CDR3 reads CASRVDWNTGELFF. CDR3 nucleotide sequence: TGTGCCAGCAGGGTGGACTGGAACACCGGGGAGCTGTTTTTT.

The chain joins TRBV7-9 to TRBJ1-1; D not certain. CDR1 is SEHNR, CDR2 FQNEAQ, per germline (reference sequence). The V end was cut by 2 bases, the J end by 5 bases, with 12 bases between. The CDR3 runs 14 residues. The CDR3 loop is CASSLNRGSTEAFF. The CDR3 bases are TGTGCCAGCAGCTTAAACCGGGGTAGTACTGAAGCTTTCTTT.

The chain has TRBV15 and TRBJ2-2, with TRBD1 identical over 11 bases. This CDR3 has 18 residues. Germline V CDR1 and CDR2: LNHNV, YYDKDF (reference sequence). With V trimmed by 0 bases and J by 5 bases, 8 bases remained unmatched. The CDR3 region has the DNA TGTGCCACCAGCAGAGAGGAGGACAGGGGGCCTCTTACCGGGGAGCTGTTTTTT. It translates to CATSREEDRGPLTGELFF.

The chain has TRBV7-2 and TRBJ1-1; maybe TRBD1 (6 bases). Trimming left V 1 base short and J 0 bases short, with 15 bases between. Germline CDR1 SGHTA, CDR2 FQGNSA. This CDR3 region has 17 residues. The CDR3 is CASSLGPRGPMNTEAFF. The CDR3 DNA sequence: TGTGCCAGCAGCTTAGGGCCCAGGGGACCCATGAACACTGAAGCTTTCTTT.

The V and J genes are TRBV28 and TRBJ1-2; D remains ambiguous. The ends were cut back, 8 bases at V and 4 bases at J, with 11 bases in the middle. The germline V gene has CDR1 MDHEN and CDR2 SYDVKM. This CDR3 has 12 amino acids. The DNA for the CDR3 is TGTGCCAGCCGGCCCGCGGGCTATGGCTACACCTTC. Translating gives CASRPAGYGYTF.

The J gene is TRBJ1-2, the V gene TRBV2, with D possibly being TRBD1 (6 bases). CDR1 SNHLY and CDR2 FYNNEI come from the germline V gene. Trimming stripped 2 bases from V and 6 bases from J, with 16 bases between. The CDR3 sequence is 15 residues long. CDR3 coding DNA: TGTGCCAGCAGTGAATACCCAGGGGCAAGTGATGGCTACACCTTC. Translated: CASSEYPGASDGYTF.

V usage is TRBV10-3 and J usage is TRBJ1-2; 7 bases are a match to TRBD1. The V segment lost 3 bases and the J segment 0 bases; nucleotides outside the gene matches: 4. Germline-derived CDR1 and CDR2 are ENHRY and SYGVKD. This CDR3 has 15 residues. The CDR3 sequence: CAISEDREANYGYTF. As DNA, the CDR3 is TGTGCCATCAGTGAAGACAGGGAAGCTAACTATGGCTACACCTTC.

V gene TRBV18 combines with J gene TRBJ1-3; 7 bases align to TRBD1. This CDR3 contains 16 residues. Germline V CDR1 and CDR2: KGHSH, LQKENI. The trim removed 3 bases at V and 0 bases at J, leaving 5 bases unmatched. The DNA for the CDR3 is TGTGCCAGCTCACCGTCACAGGGGAGCTCTGGAAACACCATATATTTT. It is translated as CASSPSQGSSGNTIYF. The full variable domain, rest sourced from reference TRBV18 and TRBJ1-3, is NAGVMQNPRHLVRRRGQEARLRCSPMKGHSHVYWYRQLPEEGLKFMVYLQKENIIDESGMPKERFSAEFPKEGPSILRIQQVVRGDSAAYFCASSPSQGSSGNTIYFGEGSWLTVV.

The chain is built from TRBV6-1 and TRBJ1-1, with a tentative D call TRBD1 (5 bases). This CDR3 comprises 11 residues. Germline CDR1 reads MNHNS; CDR2 reads SASEGT. Trimming left V 5 bases short and J 12 bases short, with 13 bases between. The CDR3 reads CASSKGAEPFF. The CDR3 bases are TGTGCCAGCAGTAAAGGGGCCGAGCCTTTCTTT.

The CDR3 is CASSLRLAGVNEQFF. DNA for the CDR3: TGTGCCAGCAGCTTACGACTAGCGGGGGTCAATGAGCAGTTCTTC. This rearrangement joins TRBV7-3 to TRBJ2-1, with 12 bases identical to TRBD2. This CDR3 comprises 15 residues. V trimming: 2 bases; J trimming: 6 bases; junction bases outside the gene matches: 2. Per germline, CDR1 SGHTA and CDR2 FQGTGA.

The genes are TRBV4-1 and TRBJ2-7; TRBD2 matches at 8 bases. CDR1 is MGHRA, CDR2 YSYEKL, per germline. The ends lost 4 bases at V and 2 bases at J; junction bases unmatched: 10. The CDR3 is 16 residues long. The CDR3 coding sequence is TGCGCCAGCAGCCCGGGAGGGGGATCGCTTACCTACGAGCAGTACTTC. This sequence encodes CASSPGGGSLTYEQYF.

The chain recombines TRBV9 with TRBJ2-6; D gene uncertain. Per germline, CDR1 SGDLS and CDR2 YYNGEE. CDR3 length: 12 amino acids. Trimming shortened V by 4 bases and J by 11 bases, and 10 bases separated the two germline ends. The DNA for the CDR3 is TGTGCCAGCAGCCTTTACTCGGACGTCCTGACTTTC. Translation gives CASSLYSDVLTF.

This chain links TRBV7-2 with TRBJ1-5; D is ambiguous. Looked up from germline, CDR1 is SGHTA and CDR2 is FQGNSA. The CDR3 is made up of 13 amino acids. V was cut by 2 bases and J by 7 bases, with 9 bases left in between. CDR3 sequence: CASSLSGEQPQHF. Here the CDR3 DNA reads TGTGCCAGCAGCTTAAGCGGGGAACAGCCCCAGCATTTT.

The chain joins TRBV6-5 to TRBJ2-7, with D tentatively TRBD2 (6 bases). Germline V lookup: CDR1 MNHEY, CDR2 SVGAGI. With 8 bases removed from V and 0 bases from J, the gap between germline ends came to 14 bases. This CDR3 is 14 amino acids long. The CDR3 loop reads CASHQAGSSYEQYF. CDR3 in DNA: TGTGCCAGCCACCAAGCGGGTAGCTCCTACGAGCAGTACTTC.

This sequence joins TRBV4-3 and TRBJ2-7, with 13 bases lining up with TRBD2. Germline values: CDR1 LGHNA, CDR2 YSLEER. CDR3 length: 17 amino acids. The junction had 4 bases not matched to a gene; V was cut back by 0 bases and J by 2 bases. The CDR3 spells CASSQDRTSGSTYEQYF. The CDR3, as DNA: TGCGCCAGCAGCCAAGATAGGACTAGCGGGAGTACCTACGAGCAGTACTTC.

This clone has a single count. The rearrangement links TRBV13 to TRBJ1-1, with TRBD1 as a possible D gene (6 bases). Trimming shortened V by 5 bases and J by 6 bases, and 10 bases separated the two germline ends. Germline V CDR1 and CDR2: PRHDT, FYEKMQ (reference sequence). This CDR3 region has 12 residues. The chain's CDR3 is CASSDRLPEAFF. As DNA, the CDR3 is TGTGCCAGCAGCGACAGGCTTCCTGAAGCTTTCTTT.

The chain couples TRBV10-3 to TRBJ2-5; 7 positions match TRBD1. The CDR3 contains 14 residues. Germline values: CDR1 ENHRY, CDR2 SYGVKD. Trimming took 0 bases from V and 6 from J; bases not matched to a gene: 4. CDR3 loop: CAISESDRQQTQYF. CDR3 nucleotides: TGTGCCATCAGTGAGTCGGACAGGCAGCAGACCCAGTACTTC.

CDR3 in DNA: TGTGCCAGCAGTCCAGATCCGTTCCTGAACTATGGCTACACCTTC. Protein sequence: CASSPDPFLNYGYTF. V gene TRBV27 combines with J gene TRBJ1-2; D unclear. The CDR3 contains 15 residues. Germline CDR1 reads MNHEY; CDR2 reads SMNVEV (reference sequence). The V and J ends lost 5 bases and 2 bases respectively, with 15 bases between them.

There are a few counts of this clone. The chain has TRBV6-5 and TRBJ1-6; 10 positions agree with TRBD1. Per the germline V gene, CDR1 is MNHEY and CDR2 is SVGAGI. This CDR3 has 15 amino acids. Unmatched junction bases numbered 8, after V lost 6 bases and J lost 9 bases. CDR3 DNA sequence: TGTGCCAGCAGGACAGGGGGCTCGTATGGTTCACCCCTCCACTTT. Protein: CASRTGGSYGSPLHF.

The V call is TRBV2, the J call TRBJ2-4, with 13 bases matching TRBD2. From germline, CDR1 is SNHLY and CDR2 FYNNEI. This CDR3 is 18 amino acids long. Trimming removed 7 bases from V and 9 bases from J; junction bases left unmatched: 18. Here the CDR3 reads CASTGVRLAGGRGSIQYF. In nucleotides, the CDR3 is TGTGCCAGCACGGGAGTTCGACTAGCGGGAGGTAGAGGTAGCATTCAGTACTTC.